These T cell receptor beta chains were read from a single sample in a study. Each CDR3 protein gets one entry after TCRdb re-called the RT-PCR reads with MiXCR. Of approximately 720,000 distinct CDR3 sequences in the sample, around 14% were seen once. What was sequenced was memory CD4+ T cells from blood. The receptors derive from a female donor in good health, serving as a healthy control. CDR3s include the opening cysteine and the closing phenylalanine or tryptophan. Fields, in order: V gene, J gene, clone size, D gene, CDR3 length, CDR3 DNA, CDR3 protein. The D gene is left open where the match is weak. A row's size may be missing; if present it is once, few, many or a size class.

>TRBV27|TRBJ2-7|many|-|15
TGTGCCAGCAGTTTGTCGCGGAATCCCCGCTACGAGCAGTACTTC
CASSLSRNPRYEQYF
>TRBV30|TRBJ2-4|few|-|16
TGTGCCTCGACCGGGACATCCATTGGGGCCAAAAACATTCAGTACTTC
CASTGTSIGAKNIQYF
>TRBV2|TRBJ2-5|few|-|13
TGTGCCAGCAGTTCCGAAGGAGACAGGGGAGGGGACTTC
CASSSEGDRGGDF
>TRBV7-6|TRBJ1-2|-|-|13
TGTGCCAGCAGCTTAGCGCATGGGGGTGGCTACACCTTC
CASSLAHGGGYTF
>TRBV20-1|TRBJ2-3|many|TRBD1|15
TGCAGTGCCACCACCTGGGACAGGGGAGCCGATACGCAGTATTTT
CSATTWDRGADTQYF
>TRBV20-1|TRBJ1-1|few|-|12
TGCAGTGCTACCCAGGGGAGCACTGAAGCTTTCTTT
CSATQGSTEAFF
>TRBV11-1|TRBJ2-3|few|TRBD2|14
TGTGCCAGCTCTCTAGCGGGAGACCCAGATACGCAGTATTTT
CASSLAGDPDTQYF
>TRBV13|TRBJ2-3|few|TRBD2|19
TGTGCCAGCAGCCTGGGGGCCTTTCGCGGGAGGGCCACGATGGATACGCAGTATTTT
CASSLGAFRGRATMDTQYF
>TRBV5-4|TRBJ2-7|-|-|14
TGTGCCAGCAGCTTGGTCCGGGAGCCCTACGAGCAGTACTTC
CASSLVREPYEQYF
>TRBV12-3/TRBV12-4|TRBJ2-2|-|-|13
TGTGCCAGCAGACCCTTGGGCACCGGGGAGCTGTTTTTT
CASRPLGTGELFF
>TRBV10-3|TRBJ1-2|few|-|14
TGTGCCATCACTCAGAACTGGGATAACTATGGCTACACCTTC
CAITQNWDNYGYTF
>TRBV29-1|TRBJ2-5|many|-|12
TGCAGCGGGGACTTACACCAAGAGACCCAGTACTTC
CSGDLHQETQYF
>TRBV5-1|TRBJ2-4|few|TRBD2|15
TGCGCCAGCAGCTTGGCTGCTAGCGGGGCGAACATTCAGTACTTC
CASSLAASGANIQYF
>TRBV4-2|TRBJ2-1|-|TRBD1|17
TGTGCCAGCAGCCGGGGGCCCCGGGACAGAGGGTACAATGAGCAGTTCTTC
CASSRGPRDRGYNEQFF
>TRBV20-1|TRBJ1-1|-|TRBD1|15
TGCAGTCCTCGGACCGGGACAGGGGGGTTCACTGAAGCTTTCTTT
CSPRTGTGGFTEAFF
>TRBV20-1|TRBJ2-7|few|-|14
TGCAGTGCTCCCTTGACGGGTACTCCCTACGAGCAGTACTTC
CSAPLTGTPYEQYF
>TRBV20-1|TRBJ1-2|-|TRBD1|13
TGCAGTGCTGGGTCTACAGGGGCGCGGGGCTACACCTTC
CSAGSTGARGYTF
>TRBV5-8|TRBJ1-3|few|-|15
TGTGCCAGCAGCTTCTCAGGGAGGGCTGGAAACACCATATATTTT
CASSFSGRAGNTIYF
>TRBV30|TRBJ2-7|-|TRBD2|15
TGTGCCTGGAGTCGGACTAGCGGGAGGAGGTACGAGCAGTACTTC
CAWSRTSGRRYEQYF
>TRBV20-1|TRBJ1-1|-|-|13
TGCAGTGCTAGAGTCAAGGGGGACACTGAAGCTTTCTTT
CSARVKGDTEAFF
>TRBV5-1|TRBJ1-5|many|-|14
TGCGCCAGCAGCTTGGGCGGGGGCGATCAGCCCCAGCATTTT
CASSLGGGDQPQHF
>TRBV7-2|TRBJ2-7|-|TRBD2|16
TGTGCCAGCAGCTTAGTTACTAGCGGGGCCGGGTACGAGCAGTACTTC
CASSLVTSGAGYEQYF
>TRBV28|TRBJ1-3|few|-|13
TGTGCCAGCCACGGGAGCTCTGGAAACACCATATATTTT
CASHGSSGNTIYF
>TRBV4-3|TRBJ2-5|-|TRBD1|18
TGCGCCAGCAGCCAAGTAGAGACAGGGGGCGACTCTTGGGAGACCCAGTACTTC
CASSQVETGGDSWETQYF
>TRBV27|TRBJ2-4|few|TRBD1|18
TGTGCCAGCAGTCCCCTTACCACGACAGGGCTAGCCAAAAACATTCAGTACTTC
CASSPLTTTGLAKNIQYF
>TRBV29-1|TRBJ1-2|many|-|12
TGCAGCGTTGAAAAATTCAGTGGTGGCTACACCTTC
CSVEKFSGGYTF
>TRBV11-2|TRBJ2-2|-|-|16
TGTGCCAGCAGCTCAACGACACCACCGAACACCGGGGAGCTGTTTTTT
CASSSTTPPNTGELFF
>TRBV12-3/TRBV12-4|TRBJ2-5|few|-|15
TGTGCCAGCAGTTTAGGGGTAAACTTCCAAGAGACCCAGTACTTC
CASSLGVNFQETQYF
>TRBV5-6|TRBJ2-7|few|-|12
TGTGCCAGCAGCTTGGTAAATCGCGAGCAGTACTTC
CASSLVNREQYF
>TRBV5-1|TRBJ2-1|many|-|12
TGCGCCAGCGGTCGGGAGAACAATGAGCAGTTCTTC
CASGRENNEQFF
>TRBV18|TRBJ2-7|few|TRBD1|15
TGTGCCAGCTCACCACGTGGACAGGGGGCCGAAGAGCAGTACTTC
CASSPRGQGAEEQYF
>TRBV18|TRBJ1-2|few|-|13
TGTGCCAGCGGACCGGGGGGCAGCTATGGCTACACCTTC
CASGPGGSYGYTF
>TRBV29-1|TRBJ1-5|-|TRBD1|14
TGCAGCGTCAGACAGGGGGCGGGCAATAAGCCCCAGCATTTT
CSVRQGAGNKPQHF
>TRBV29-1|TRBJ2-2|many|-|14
TGCAGCGTGGGTACCCGGGGCGGTGCCGGGGAGCTGTTTTTT
CSVGTRGGAGELFF
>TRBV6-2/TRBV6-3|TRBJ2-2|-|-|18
TGTGCCAGCAGTTATTCGGCTTTCGAGGGGCGGTACACCGGGGAGCTGTTTTTT
CASSYSAFEGRYTGELFF
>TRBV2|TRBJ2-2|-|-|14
TGTGCCAGCAGTGACTTTTTATACACCGGGGAGCTGTTTTTT
CASSDFLYTGELFF
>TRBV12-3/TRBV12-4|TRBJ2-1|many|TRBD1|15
TGTGCCAGCAGCCTTCCCGGGACAGGGATCAATGAGCAGTTCTTC
CASSLPGTGINEQFF
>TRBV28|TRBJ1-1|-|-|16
TGTGCCAGCAGTTTTCCCCAGGTCCGTTCCAACACTGAAGCTTTCTTT
CASSFPQVRSNTEAFF
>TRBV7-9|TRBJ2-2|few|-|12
TGTGCCAGCACCTGGCGAGGCGGGGAGCTGTTTTTT
CASTWRGGELFF
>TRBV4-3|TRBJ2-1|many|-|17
TGCGCCAGCAGCCAAGAGTCCTGGGGCGGGCTTTACAATGAGCAGTTCTTC
CASSQESWGGLYNEQFF
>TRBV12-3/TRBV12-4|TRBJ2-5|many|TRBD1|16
TGTGCCAGCAGTAGGGGGGGACAGGGGGCCCAAGAGACCCAGTACTTC
CASSRGGQGAQETQYF